Presented here are 21 T cell receptor beta chains from one specimen sequenced in a study of blood T cell repertoires in COVID-19. Data came from immunoSEQ multiplex PCR; TCRdb stores just in-frame clones and leaves some out. Counted here are 80,000 or so clones, roughly 80% occurring once; the ten biggest clones make up approximately 20%. Sequenced sample: peripheral blood. The receptors shown here come from a woman aged 60-70 years with acute or convalescent COVID-19.

This chain joins TRBV5-1 and TRBJ1-5; D is uncertain. The germline V and J ends were trimmed by 4 bases and 3 bases, with 11 bases remaining between them. CDR3 length: 14 amino acids. Germline V CDR1 and CDR2: SGHRS, YFSETQ. CDR3 loop: CASSLDGDNQPQHF. The DNA for the CDR3 is TGCGCCAGCAGCCTGGACGGGGACAATCAGCCCCAGCATTTT.

In the case of this clone: This CDR3 is also generated by other DNA sequences in the sample. The rearrangement links TRBV5-1 to TRBJ1-1; the D gene is possibly TRBD1 (6 bases). CDR1 is SGHRS and CDR2 is YFSETQ in the germline V gene. This CDR3 comprises 14 residues. V shed 0 bases and J shed 5 bases, with 11 bases lying between them. Here the CDR3 DNA reads TGCGCCAGCAGCTTGGGGACAGTTAATACTGAAGCTTTCTTT. Residues: CASSLGTVNTEAFF.

The CDR3 DNA is TGCGCCAGCAGCTTGGACAACCTAGCGCCCGGAGGAGATACGCAGTATTTT. Amino acids: CASSLDNLAPGGDTQYF. The V and J genes are TRBV5-1 and TRBJ2-3, with D perhaps TRBD2 (6 bases). The CDR3 loop spans 17 amino acids. Trimming left V 0 bases short and J 5 bases short, with 19 bases between. Germline V gene data show CDR1 as SGHRS and CDR2 as YFSETQ.

V and J are TRBV11-2 and TRBJ1-2, with 9 bases lining up with TRBD1. This CDR3 has 16 residues. Germline assignment: CDR1 SGHAT and CDR2 FQNNGV. With V trimmed by 4 bases and J by 0 bases, 6 bases remained unmatched. As DNA, the CDR3 is TGTGCCAGCAGCTCAGGACAGGGGCGAGCTAACTATGGCTACACCTTC. It yields the protein CASSSGQGRANYGYTF.

This rearrangement joins TRBV11-3 to TRBJ2-1; a possible D gene is TRBD2 (5 bases). The CDR3 consists of 15 residues. Germline V gene data show CDR1 as SGHNT and CDR2 as YENEEA. V was clipped by 0 bases and J by 3 bases, with 9 bases between them. CDR3 residues: CASSLDRGFYNEQFF. Written as DNA, the CDR3 is TGTGCCAGCAGCTTAGATAGAGGGTTCTACAATGAGCAGTTCTTC. Drawing the rest from reference TRBV11-3 and TRBJ2-1, the complete variable domain is EAGVVQSPRYKIIEKKQPVAFWCNPISGHNTLYWYLQNLGQGPELLIRYENEEAVDDSQLPKDRFSAERLKGVDSTLKIQPAELGDSAVYLCASSLDRGFYNEQFFGPGTRLTVL.

The chain carries TRBV18 and TRBJ2-6; D gene ambiguous. The ends were cut back, 3 bases at V and 0 bases at J, with 6 bases in the middle. The germline V gene encodes CDR1 KGHSH and CDR2 LQKENI. CDR3 length: 15 amino acids. The CDR3 DNA is TGTGCCAGCTCACCCCCGAGCTCTGGGGCCAACGTCCTGACTTTC. Translated, it gives CASSPPSSGANVLTF. The whole variable domain, remainder taken from reference TRBV18 and TRBJ2-6, is NAGVMQNPRHLVRRRGQEARLRCSPMKGHSHVYWYRQLPEEGLKFMVYLQKENIIDESGMPKERFSAEFPKEGPSILRIQQVVRGDSAAYFCASSPPSSGANVLTFGAGSRLTVL.

This chain links TRBV6-5 with TRBJ1-2; D unclear. Trimming cost V 0 bases and J 4 bases, with 6 bases left between them. This CDR3 has 13 residues. CDR1 MNHEY and CDR2 SVGAGI come from the germline V gene. DNA of the CDR3: TGTGCCAGCAGTTACTCCGAGAGCTATGGCTACACCTTC. It encodes CASSYSESYGYTF.

This chain uses TRBV11-2 with TRBJ1-1; 7 bases are a match to TRBD1. Germline V gives CDR1 SGHAT, CDR2 FQNNGV. The CDR3 has 13 residues. Trimming removed 4 bases from V and 7 bases from J; junction bases left unmatched: 6. The CDR3 DNA reads TGTGCCAGCAGCTCGGGGGCAGGGGGTGAAGCTTTCTTT. Translated: CASSSGAGGEAFF.

This clone appeared a few times. The chain links TRBV7-9 to TRBJ2-1, with D possibly TRBD1 on 6 matching bases. The CDR3 spans 15 residues. Germline loops: CDR1 SEHNR, CDR2 FQNEAQ (reference sequence). Trimming removed 5 bases at V and 3 bases at J, with 14 bases between. The CDR3 DNA follows: TGTGCCAGCAGCCCCGGGACAAACCTCTACAATGAGCAGTTCTTC. Translating gives CASSPGTNLYNEQFF.

The chain employs TRBV29-1 and TRBJ1-5, with D maybe TRBD1 (5 bases). The CDR3 totals 13 residues. Germline lookup yields CDR1 SQVTM and CDR2 ANQGSEA. Trimming left V 6 bases short and J 6 bases short, with 15 bases between. CDR3 coding DNA: TGCAGCGTCCCGGGGGGGAAAGGTCAGCCCCAGCATTTT. Amino acids: CSVPGGKGQPQHF.

The rearrangement links TRBV6-1 to TRBJ2-7; TRBD1 is a possible D gene (6 bases). The V gene's germline CDR1 is MNHNS and CDR2 SASEGT. Trimming cost V 6 bases and J 5 bases, with 14 bases left between them. The CDR3 is made up of 13 amino acids. This CDR3 is CASSLNRDHEQYV. The CDR3 DNA reads as TGTGCCAGCAGCCTGAACAGGGATCACGAGCAGTACGTC.

The J gene is TRBJ1-2, the V gene TRBV5-8, with TRBD1 identical over 7 bases. Germline V CDR1 and CDR2: SGHTS, YDEGEE. The V gene end was trimmed by 1 base and the J gene end by 5 bases; junction bases not matched to a gene: 11. The CDR3 length is 16 residues. CDR3 sequence: CASSLLGAGGYYGYTF. The DNA for the CDR3 is TGTGCCAGCAGCTTGCTGGGGGCAGGGGGATATTATGGCTACACCTTC. The entire variable domain, with the rest obtained from reference TRBV5-8 and TRBJ1-2, is as follows: EAGVTQSPTHLIKTRGQQATLRCSPISGHTSVYWYQQALGLGLQFLLWYDEGEERNRGNFPPRFSGRQFPNYSSELNVNALELEDSALYLCASSLLGAGGYYGYTFGSGTRLTVV.

This sequence joins TRBV6-2 or TRBV6-3 and TRBJ2-3; 7 bases map to TRBD2. V shed 5 bases and J 7 bases; nucleotides not matched to a gene: 3. The CDR3 is 12 amino acids. The V gene's germline CDR1 is MNHEY and CDR2 SVGEGT. CDR3 residues: CASSPTSHTQYF. In DNA, the CDR3 is TGTGCCAGCAGTCCGACTAGCCATACGCAGTATTTT.

V and J are TRBV19 and TRBJ2-3; 7 bases are shared with TRBD2. CDR1 and CDR2 (germline): LNHDA, SQIVND (reference sequence). There are 13 residues in the CDR3. The V gene end was trimmed by 5 bases and the J gene end by 4 bases; junction bases not matched to a gene: 3. CDR3 DNA sequence: TGTGCCAGTAGTCCGACTAGCCCAGATACGCAGTATTTT. Its translation: CASSPTSPDTQYF.

V and J are TRBV6-2 or TRBV6-3 and TRBJ1-1; no definite D call. The V end was cut by 4 bases, the J end by 1 base, with 10 bases between. The CDR3 totals 14 residues. Germline CDR1 and CDR2: MNHEY and SVGEGT. In DNA, the CDR3 is TGTGCCAGCAGTTTGGGCCGACAGAACACTGAAGCTTTCTTT. Protein product: CASSLGRQNTEAFF.

By share, this clone ranks as medium-sized. The J gene is TRBJ1-2, the V gene TRBV12-5; no reliable D call. The CDR3 covers 15 residues. The ends were cut back, 0 bases at V and 2 bases at J, with 10 bases in the middle. The germline gives CDR1 LGHNT, CDR2 FRNRAP. The CDR3 bases are TGTGCTAGTGGTTTGGTAGACAACTCAAACTATGGCTACACCTTC. Translation gives CASGLVDNSNYGYTF.

The chain recombines TRBV7-2 with TRBJ2-5; 7 nucleotides agree with TRBD2. Germline V gene sequence: CDR1 SGHTA, CDR2 FQGNSA. The CDR3 has 14 residues. The V segment lost 3 bases and the J segment 2 bases; nucleotides outside the gene matches: 3. The DNA for the CDR3 is TGTGCCAGCAGCTTTACTAGCGCACAAGAGACCCAGTACTTC. Residues: CASSFTSAQETQYF.

V gene TRBV30 combines with J gene TRBJ2-5; 8 bases match TRBD2. CDR1 is GTSNPN and CDR2 is SVGIG in the germline V gene (reference sequence). This CDR3 spans 12 amino acids. The J segment lost 3 bases and the V segment lost 5 bases, leaving 2 bases of the junction unmatched. The CDR3 DNA reads as TGTGCCTGGGCGGGGGGAGAAGAGACCCAGTACTTC. Translated: CAWAGGEETQYF.

Of note for this clone: Additional DNA sequences in this sample encode the identical CDR3. The V gene is TRBV5-1, the J gene TRBJ1-1; D remains ambiguous. The CDR3 is made up of 13 amino acids. Germline CDR1 is SGHRS and CDR2 is YFSETQ. V lost 1 base, J lost 0 bases, and 4 bases lay in between. The DNA for the CDR3 is TGCGCCAGCAGCTTGTCAATGAACACTGAAGCTTTCTTT. Translating gives CASSLSMNTEAFF.

The chain couples TRBV30 to TRBJ1-6; TRBD1 matches at 8 bases. Germline assignment: CDR1 GTSNPN and CDR2 SVGIG (reference sequence). With V trimmed by 5 bases and J by 10 bases, 10 bases remained unmatched. This CDR3 region has 14 residues. Here the CDR3 DNA reads TGTGCCTGGCGCTCAGGGGGCGACGGCTCACCCCTCCACTTT. Protein sequence: CAWRSGGDGSPLHF.

The chain joins TRBV30 to TRBJ1-2; 8 bases are shared with TRBD1. J gave up 8 bases and V 8 bases, and 10 bases lay outside the gene matches. CDR1 GTSNPN and CDR2 SVGIG come from the germline V gene (reference sequence). The CDR3 length is 12 residues. This chain's CDR3 is CAHGGTGIGYTF. The CDR3 nucleotides are TGTGCCCATGGGGGGACAGGAATCGGCTACACCTTC.